The 2 T cell receptor beta chains below all came from one sample that was sequenced in a study of identical twins. Each CDR3 protein is one row after TCRdb ran MiXCR on the 5' RACE reads. In the table there are around 960,000 distinct CDR3 sequences, roughly an eighth of which are singletons. These records were also assigned to another study, of yellow fever vaccine responses in identical twins.

Sequenced sample: PBMCs. The receptor source for this set is a young woman in good health.

The chain recombines TRBV11-1 with TRBJ2-1; 8 positions match TRBD1. J lost 7 bases, V lost 0 bases, and 14 bases had no gene match. CDR1 and CDR2 (germline): SGHAT, FQDESV (reference sequence). CDR3 length: 18 amino acids. The CDR3 coding sequence is TGTGCCAGCAGCTTAGCGGTTGTGACAGGGGCTTCGTTAAATGAGCAGTTCTTC. Amino acids: CASSLAVVTGASLNEQFF.

This clonotype appeared many times. The rearrangement links TRBV24-1 to TRBJ2-5; D is undetermined. The CDR3 runs to 12 residues. The V and J ends lost 3 bases and 2 bases respectively, with 3 bases between them. Germline V gene sequence: CDR1 KGHDR, CDR2 SFDVKD. The CDR3 nucleotides are TGTGCCACCAGTGATACTCAAGAGACCCAGTACTTC. Its protein product is CATSDTQETQYF.